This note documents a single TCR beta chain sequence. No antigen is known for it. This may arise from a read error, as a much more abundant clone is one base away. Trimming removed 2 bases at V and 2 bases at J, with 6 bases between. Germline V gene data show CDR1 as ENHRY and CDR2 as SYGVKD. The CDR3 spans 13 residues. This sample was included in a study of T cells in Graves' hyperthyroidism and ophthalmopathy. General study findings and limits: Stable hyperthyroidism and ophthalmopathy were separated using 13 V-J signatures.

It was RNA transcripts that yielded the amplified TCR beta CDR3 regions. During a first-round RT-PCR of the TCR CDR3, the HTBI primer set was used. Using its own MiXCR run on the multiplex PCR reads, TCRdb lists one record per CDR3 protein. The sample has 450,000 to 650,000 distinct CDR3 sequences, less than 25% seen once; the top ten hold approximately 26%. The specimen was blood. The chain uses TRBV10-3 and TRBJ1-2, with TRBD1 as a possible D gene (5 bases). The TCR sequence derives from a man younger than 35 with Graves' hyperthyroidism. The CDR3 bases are TGTGCCATCAGTGAGGGACAAAACTATGGCTACACCTTC. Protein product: CAISEGQNYGYTF.